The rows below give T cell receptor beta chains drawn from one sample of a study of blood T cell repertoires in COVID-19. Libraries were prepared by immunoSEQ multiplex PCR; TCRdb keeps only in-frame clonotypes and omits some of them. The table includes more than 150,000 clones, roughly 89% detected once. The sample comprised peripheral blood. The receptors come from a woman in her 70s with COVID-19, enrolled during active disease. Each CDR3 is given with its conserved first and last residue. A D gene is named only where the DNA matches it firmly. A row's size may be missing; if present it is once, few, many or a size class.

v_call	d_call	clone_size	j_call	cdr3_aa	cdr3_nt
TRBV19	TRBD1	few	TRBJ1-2	CASSVDRGTYGYTF	TGTGCCAGTAGCGTTGACAGGGGAACATATGGCTACACCTTC
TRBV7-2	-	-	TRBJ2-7	CASSLAASTEQYF	TGTGCCAGCAGCTTAGCCGCTAGTACCGAGCAGTACTTC
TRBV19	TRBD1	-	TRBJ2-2	CATSTGGNTGELFF	TGTGCCACCTCAACAGGGGGAAACACCGGGGAGCTGTTTTTT
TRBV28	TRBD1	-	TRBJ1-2	CASSLYHGTGGVSYGYTF	TGTGCCAGCAGTCTCTACCACGGGACAGGAGGGGTAAGCTATGGCTACACCTTC
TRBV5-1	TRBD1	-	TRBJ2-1	CASSLRQGGNNEQFF	TGCGCCAGCAGCCTCAGACAGGGGGGTAACAATGAGCAGTTCTTC
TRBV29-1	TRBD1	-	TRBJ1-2	CSVDGTGSTRGYTF	TGCAGCGTTGACGGGACAGGGTCAACCCGTGGCTACACCTTC
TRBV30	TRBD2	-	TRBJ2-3	CAWSPLAGGDTQYF	TGTGCCTGGAGTCCCCTAGCGGGGGGGGATACGCAGTATTTT
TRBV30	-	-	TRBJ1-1	CAWSERLGATNTEAFF	TGTGCCTGGAGTGAGAGGCTGGGGGCAACGAACACTGAAGCTTTCTTT
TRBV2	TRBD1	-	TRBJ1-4	CASSVVGQGTNEKLFF	TGTGCCAGCAGTGTAGTGGGACAGGGGACTAATGAAAAACTGTTTTTT
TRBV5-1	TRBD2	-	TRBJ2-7	CASSLVGTSGYEQYF	TGCGCCAGCAGCTTGGTGGGGACTAGCGGATACGAGCAGTACTTC
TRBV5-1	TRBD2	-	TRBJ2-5	CASKTSGRGETQYF	TGCGCCAGCAAGACTAGCGGGAGGGGAGAGACCCAGTACTTC
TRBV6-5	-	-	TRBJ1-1	CASSHREGGTEAFF	TGTGCCAGCAGTCACAGGGAAGGAGGAACTGAAGCTTTCTTT
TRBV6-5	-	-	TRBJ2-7	CASRSPRPSYEQYF	TGTGCCAGCAGAAGCCCGAGGCCCTCCTACGAGCAGTACTTC
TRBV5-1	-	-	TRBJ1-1	CASSFELTNTEAFF	TGCGCCAGCAGCTTCGAACTTACGAACACTGAAGCTTTCTTT
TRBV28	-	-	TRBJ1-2	CASSPPGVYGYTF	TGTGCCAGCAGTCCACCAGGGGTCTATGGCTACACCTTC
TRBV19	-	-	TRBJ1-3	CASSAGGRNTIYF	TGTGCCAGTAGTGCCGGGGGTCGGAACACCATATATTTT
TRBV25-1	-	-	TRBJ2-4	CASSEGGGNIQYF	TGTGCCAGCAGTGAGGGAGGGGGAAACATTCAGTACTTC
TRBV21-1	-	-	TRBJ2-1	CASSITEGYEQFF	TGTGCCAGCAGCATCACGGAGGGATATGAGCAGTTCTTC
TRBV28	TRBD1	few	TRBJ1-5	CASSPLGQGNQPQHF	TGTGCCAGCAGTCCCCTCGGACAGGGAAATCAGCCCCAGCATTTT
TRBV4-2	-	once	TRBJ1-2	CASSQEGQAHGYTF	TGTGCCAGCAGCCAAGAGGGGCAGGCCCATGGCTACACCTTC
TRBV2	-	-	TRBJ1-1	CASSEEAGVTEAFF	TGTGCCAGCAGTGAGGAGGCGGGGGTCACTGAAGCTTTCTTT
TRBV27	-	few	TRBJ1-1	CASSSTGVNTEAFF	TGTGCCAGCAGTTCAACCGGGGTCAACACTGAAGCTTTCTTT
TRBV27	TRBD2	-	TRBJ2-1	CASSWISGSPYNEQFF	TGTGCCAGCAGTTGGATAAGCGGGAGCCCGTACAATGAGCAGTTCTTC
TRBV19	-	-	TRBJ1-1	CASNNLIMNTEAFF	TGTGCCAGTAACAACCTCATCATGAACACTGAAGCTTTCTTT
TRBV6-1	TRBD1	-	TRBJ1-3	CASSVNTGVGAGNTIYF	TGTGCCAGCAGTGTAAACACAGGGGTCGGTGCTGGAAACACCATATATTTT
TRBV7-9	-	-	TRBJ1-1	CASGVNTEAFF	TGTGCCAGCGGAGTGAACACTGAAGCTTTCTTT
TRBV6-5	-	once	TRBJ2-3	CASLVGRGTDTQYF	TGTGCCAGCCTAGTCGGGAGAGGCACAGATACGCAGTATTTT
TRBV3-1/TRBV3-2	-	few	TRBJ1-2	CASSKNSRAEGYTF	TGTGCCAGCAGCAAAAATTCCAGGGCCGAGGGCTACACCTTC
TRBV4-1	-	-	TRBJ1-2	CASSQDLFREYGYTF	TGCGCCAGCAGCCAAGATTTATTCAGGGAATATGGCTACACCTTC
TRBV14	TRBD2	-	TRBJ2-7	CASSQTRGSGSYEQYF	TGTGCCAGCAGCCAAACCCGAGGTAGCGGGAGCTACGAGCAGTACTTC
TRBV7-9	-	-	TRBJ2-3	CASSYTAGNTDTQYF	TGTGCCAGCAGCTATACAGCAGGGAACACAGATACGCAGTATTTT
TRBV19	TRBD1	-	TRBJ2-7	CASSIREGGVEQYF	TGTGCCAGTAGTATCAGGGAAGGGGGCGTCGAGCAGTACTTC
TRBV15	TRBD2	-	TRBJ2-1	CATSRLLAGDYNEQFF	TGTGCCACCAGCAGATTACTAGCGGGAGACTACAATGAGCAGTTCTTC
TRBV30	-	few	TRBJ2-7	CAWSGTYEQYF	TGTGCCTGGTCAGGAACCTACGAGCAGTACTTC
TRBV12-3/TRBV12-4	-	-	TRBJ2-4	CASSHQGNIQYF	TGTGCCAGCAGCCACCAGGGGAACATTCAGTACTTC
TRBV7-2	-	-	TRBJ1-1	CASKVRNLNTEAFF	TGTGCCAGCAAGGTGCGGAATTTGAACACTGAAGCTTTCTTT
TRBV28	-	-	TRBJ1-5	CASSVRATVNQPQHF	TGTGCCAGCAGCGTAAGGGCGACAGTTAATCAGCCCCAGCATTTT
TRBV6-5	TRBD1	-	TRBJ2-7	CASRTGTGWYEQYF	TGTGCCAGCAGAACCGGGACAGGCTGGTACGAGCAGTACTTC
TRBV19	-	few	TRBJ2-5	CASSIQGGQETQYF	TGTGCCAGTAGTATACAGGGAGGCCAAGAGACCCAGTACTTC
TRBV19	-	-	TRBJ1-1	CASILSGTGSAFF	TGTGCCAGTATTCTGTCCGGCACAGGGTCAGCTTTCTTT
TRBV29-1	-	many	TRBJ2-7	CSVDLGGLLDEQYF	TGCAGCGTCGACTTAGGGGGTCTCCTAGACGAGCAGTACTTC
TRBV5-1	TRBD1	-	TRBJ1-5	CASSLGTGGNQPQHF	TGCGCCAGCAGCTTGGGGACAGGGGGCAATCAGCCCCAGCATTTT
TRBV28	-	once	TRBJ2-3	CASSSGQSPDTQYF	TGTGCCAGCAGTTCCGGACAGTCCCCAGATACGCAGTATTTT
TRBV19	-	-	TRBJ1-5	CASSIQQGKGNQPQHF	TGTGCCAGTAGTATCCAACAGGGTAAGGGCAATCAGCCCCAGCATTTT
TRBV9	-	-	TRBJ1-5	CASSVDEGGIGQPQHF	TGTGCCAGCAGCGTAGATGAGGGGGGGATAGGTCAGCCCCAGCATTTT
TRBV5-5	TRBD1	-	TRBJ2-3	CASSFSGGMGDTQYF	TGTGCCAGCAGCTTCTCAGGGGGCATGGGAGATACGCAGTATTTT
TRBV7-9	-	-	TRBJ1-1	CASSSRQTLLNTEAFF	TGTGCCAGCAGCTCGAGACAGACACTCCTGAACACTGAAGCTTTCTTT
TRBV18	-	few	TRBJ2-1	CASSPVTGLADYNEQFF	TGTGCCAGCTCACCGGTGACCGGGCTAGCTGATTACAATGAGCAGTTCTTC
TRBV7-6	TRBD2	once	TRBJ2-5	CASSLGLGGISGRARETQYF	TGTGCCAGCAGCTTAGGACTTGGGGGAATCAGCGGGAGGGCGAGAGAGACCCAGTACTTC
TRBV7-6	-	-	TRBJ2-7	CASSPGSGPYEQYF	TGTGCCAGCAGCCCGGGGTCTGGGCCCTACGAGCAGTACTTC
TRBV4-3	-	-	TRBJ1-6	CASSRDPQTLHF	TGCGCCAGCAGCCGAGACCCCCAGACCCTCCACTTT
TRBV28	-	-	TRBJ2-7	CASTRGAVYEQYF	TGTGCCAGCACCCGGGGGGCGGTCTACGAGCAGTACTTC
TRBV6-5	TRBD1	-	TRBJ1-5	CASSYEGQGDQPQHF	TGTGCCAGCAGTTACGAGGGACAGGGCGATCAGCCCCAGCATTTT
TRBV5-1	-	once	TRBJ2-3	CASSLAGARADTQYF	TGCGCCAGCAGCCTTGCGGGGGCGAGGGCAGATACGCAGTATTTT
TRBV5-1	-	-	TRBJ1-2	CASSAAGTLDQGYTF	TGCGCCAGCAGCGCCGCCGGGACTCTGGACCAGGGCTACACCTTC
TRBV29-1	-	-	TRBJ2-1	CSVESESSYNEQFF	TGCAGCGTTGAAAGCGAAAGCTCCTACAATGAGCAGTTCTTC
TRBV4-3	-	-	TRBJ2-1	CASSLERGYEQFF	TGCGCCAGCAGCTTGGAGCGAGGGTATGAGCAGTTCTTC
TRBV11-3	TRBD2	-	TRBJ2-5	CASSLKAYAGGPEETQYF	TGTGCCAGCAGCTTGAAAGCTTATGCGGGAGGGCCGGAAGAGACCCAGTACTTC
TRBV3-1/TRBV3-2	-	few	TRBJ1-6	CASSQQGPNPLHF	TGTGCCAGCAGCCAACAGGGGCCCAATCCCCTCCACTTT